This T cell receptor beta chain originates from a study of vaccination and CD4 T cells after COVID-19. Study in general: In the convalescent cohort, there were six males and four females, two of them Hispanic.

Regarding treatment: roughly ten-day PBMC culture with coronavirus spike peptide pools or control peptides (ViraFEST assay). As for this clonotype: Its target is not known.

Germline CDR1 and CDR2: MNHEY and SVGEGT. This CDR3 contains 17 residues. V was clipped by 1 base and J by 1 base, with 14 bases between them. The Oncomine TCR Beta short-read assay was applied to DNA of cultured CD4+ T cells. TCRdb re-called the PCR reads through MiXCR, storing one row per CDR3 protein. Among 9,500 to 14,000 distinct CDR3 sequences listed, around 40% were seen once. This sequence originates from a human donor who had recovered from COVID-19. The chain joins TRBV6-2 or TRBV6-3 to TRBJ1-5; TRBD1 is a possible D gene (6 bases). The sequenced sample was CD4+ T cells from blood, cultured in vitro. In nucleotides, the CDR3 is TGTGCCAGCAGTTACTGGGGGGCCTCGGAGAGCAATCAGCCCCAGCATTTT. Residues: CASSYWGASESNQPQHF.